The 25 T cell receptor beta chains in this list originate from one sample, sequenced in a study of blood T cell repertoires in COVID-19. Libraries were prepared by immunoSEQ multiplex PCR; TCRdb keeps only in-frame clonotypes and omits some of them. The profile shows about 130,000 clones, approximately 84% of them singletons. Sequencing used peripheral blood. The receptors derive from a woman of 80 years or more with acute or convalescent COVID-19.

The chain employs TRBV2 and TRBJ1-1; 8 positions match TRBD1. CDR1 and CDR2 (germline): SNHLY, FYNNEI. J lost 8 bases, V lost 8 bases, and 13 bases had no gene match. The CDR3 consists of 14 residues. The chain's CDR3 is CASRTRGRVEEAFF. The CDR3 region has the DNA TGTGCCAGCCGAACCAGGGGGCGCGTGGAGGAAGCTTTCTTT.

The chain combines TRBV7-9 with TRBJ2-7; 13 bases are shared with TRBD2. Trimming took 5 bases from V and 4 from J; bases not matched to a gene: 5. CDR3 length equals 15 residues. Germline lookup yields CDR1 SEHNR and CDR2 FQNEAQ (reference sequence). CDR3 region: CASSPGLAGDYEQYF. In nucleotides, the CDR3 is TGTGCCAGCAGCCCCGGACTAGCGGGAGATTACGAGCAGTACTTC.

This clone has only one observation. The chain joins TRBV19 to TRBJ1-2; D is undetermined. There are 13 residues in the CDR3. Germline values: CDR1 LNHDA, CDR2 SQIVND (reference sequence). V shed 4 bases and J shed 3 bases, with 9 bases lying between them. The CDR3 spells CASSTRGYYGYTF. CDR3 sequence (DNA): TGTGCCAGTAGTACCCGAGGGTACTATGGCTACACCTTC. The full variable domain, its missing parts supplied by reference TRBV19 and TRBJ1-2, is DGGITQSPKYLFRKEGQNVTLSCEQNLNHDAMYWYRQDPGQGLRLIYYSQIVNDFQKGDIAEGYSVSREKKESFPLTVTSAQKNPTAFYLCASSTRGYYGYTFGSGTRLTVV.

The genes are TRBV7-2 and TRBJ1-1, with TRBD1 matching 9 bases. V shed 5 bases, J shed 10 bases, and the junction held 8 bases outside the gene matches. This CDR3 spans 13 amino acids. Germline CDR1 and CDR2: SGHTA and FQGNSA. CDR3 sequence: CASSLGQGMAAFF. The CDR3 DNA reads TGTGCCAGCAGCCTCGGACAGGGGATGGCAGCTTTCTTT. Using reference TRBV7-2 and TRBJ1-1 for the parts outside the CDR3, the full variable domain is GAGVSQSPSNKVTEKGKDVELRCDPISGHTALYWYRQSLGQGLEFLIYFQGNSAPDKSGLPSDRFSAERTGGSVSTLTIQRTQQEDSAVYLCASSLGQGMAAFFGQGTRLTVV.

The chain combines TRBV27 with TRBJ1-1; no firm D call. The length of the CDR3 is 14 residues. CDR1 and CDR2 from the germline V gene are MNHEY and SMNVEV (reference sequence). The V end lost 6 bases, the J end lost 4 bases, and 15 bases lay between the germline ends. CDR3 sequence (DNA): TGTGCCAGCAGGCCGTGGGGAGGGAGCACTGAAGCTTTCTTT. Translating gives CASRPWGGSTEAFF.

The chain recombines TRBV13 with TRBJ1-2, with 7 bases aligning to TRBD1. Germline V CDR1 and CDR2: PRHDT, FYEKMQ (reference sequence). The CDR3 is 14 residues long. V gave up 4 bases and J gave up 5 bases; unmatched junction bases: 7. CDR3 residues: CASSSYGTEYGYTF. The CDR3 DNA follows: TGTGCCAGCAGCTCTTACGGGACAGAGTATGGCTACACCTTC. Full variable domain (missing parts from reference TRBV13 and TRBJ1-2): AAGVIQSPRHLIKEKRETATLKCYPIPRHDTVYWYQQGPGQDPQFLISFYEKMQSDKGSIPDRFSAQQFSDYHSELNMSSLELGDSALYFCASSSYGTEYGYTFGSGTRLTVV.

The count of this clone is one. The chain uses TRBV4-3 and TRBJ1-4, with D possibly TRBD1 on 5 matching bases. The CDR3 is 15 residues long. Looked up from germline, CDR1 is LGHNA and CDR2 is YSLEER. V gave up 3 bases and J gave up 3 bases, with 11 bases separating them. The CDR3 loop is CASSQSDKPNEKLFF. The CDR3 DNA is TGCGCCAGCAGCCAGTCGGACAAGCCTAATGAAAAACTGTTTTTT.

The chain is built from TRBV7-8 and TRBJ2-3; D possibly corresponds to TRBD2 (5 bases). V was clipped by 5 bases and J by 7 bases, with 13 bases between them. Germline CDR1 is SGHVS and CDR2 is FQNEAQ. The CDR3 has 13 amino acids. CDR3 nucleotide sequence: TGTGCCAGCAGCCCGTACGGGGTGAATACGCAGTATTTT. Residues: CASSPYGVNTQYF.

V gene TRBV5-1 combines with J gene TRBJ2-7, with 7 bases identical to TRBD1. Germline values: CDR1 SGHRS, CDR2 YFSETQ. The ends lost 1 base at V and 0 bases at J; junction bases unmatched: 4. The CDR3 runs to 15 residues. The CDR3 DNA follows: TGCGCCAGCAGCTTGCAACAGGGGAGCTCCTACGAGCAGTACTTC. Its translation: CASSLQQGSSYEQYF.

This rearrangement joins TRBV19 to TRBJ2-7; D may be TRBD1 (6 bases). Germline CDR1 reads LNHDA; CDR2 reads SQIVND (reference sequence). This CDR3 contains 15 residues. V was trimmed by 4 bases and J by 2 bases, leaving 15 bases between them. The CDR3 reads CASSTWGQGTYEQYF. CDR3 sequence (DNA): TGTGCCAGTAGTACTTGGGGACAAGGGACCTACGAGCAGTACTTC.

The chain is built from TRBV5-1 and TRBJ1-2, with 7 nucleotides matching TRBD1. Germline trimming cut 3 bases from V and 5 bases from J; bases unmatched to any gene: 13. This CDR3 has 16 amino acids. The germline V gene encodes CDR1 SGHRS and CDR2 YFSETQ. The CDR3 nucleotides read TGCGCCAGCAGCTGGTCGGAGACAGGGTCCCCTTATGGCTACACCTTC. This encodes CASSWSETGSPYGYTF.

This clone showed up just once. J is TRBJ2-1 and V is TRBV24-1; TRBD1 matches at 8 bases. V lost 7 bases to trimming and J lost 4 bases; unmatched junction nucleotides: 8. Per germline, CDR1 KGHDR and CDR2 SFDVKD. This CDR3 contains 15 residues. The CDR3 protein is CATSQGQGPYNEQFF. The CDR3 DNA reads TGTGCCACCAGCCAAGGACAGGGCCCGTACAATGAGCAGTTCTTC.

The chain employs TRBV7-8 and TRBJ2-1; 11 nucleotides line up with TRBD2. V lost 7 bases, J lost 0 bases, and 17 bases stayed unmatched. The CDR3 runs to 20 residues. CDR1 and CDR2 from the germline V gene are SGHVS and FQNEAQ. In DNA form, the CDR3 reads TGTGCCAGCACCCTCACCGGGACTAGCGGTATTATGAGCTCCTACAATGAGCAGTTCTTC. The encoded protein is CASTLTGTSGIMSSYNEQFF.

The V call is TRBV5-4, the J call TRBJ2-1; TRBD2 might be the D (5 bases). V dropped 0 bases and J dropped 9 bases, with 13 bases sitting between them. The germline V gene encodes CDR1 SGHNT and CDR2 YYREEE (reference sequence). CDR3 length: 14 residues. CDR3 sequence reads: CASSLVSGRGEQFF. DNA for the CDR3: TGTGCCAGCAGCTTGGTTTCAGGTCGGGGTGAGCAGTTCTTC.

The chain couples TRBV7-2 to TRBJ1-4; possible D gene TRBD1, 6 bases. CDR3 length: 15 amino acids. Trimming cost V 4 bases and J 4 bases, with 13 bases left between them. Germline lookup yields CDR1 SGHTA and CDR2 FQGNSA. The CDR3 coding sequence is TGTGCCAGCAGCTCCGCCGGGGGGCATAATGAAAAACTGTTTTTT. Translating it yields CASSSAGGHNEKLFF.

The gene calls are TRBV6-2 or TRBV6-3 and TRBJ1-4; possibly TRBD1 for D (6 bases). V lost 6 bases, J lost 7 bases, and 15 bases lay in between. Germline lookup yields CDR1 MNHEY and CDR2 SVGEGT. The CDR3 consists of 14 residues. Written as DNA, the CDR3 is TGTGCCAGCAGCCTACAGGGTCCTCGTGAAAAACTGTTTTTT. Its protein product is CASSLQGPREKLFF.

The V gene is TRBV19, the J gene TRBJ1-2; the D gene is possibly TRBD1 (6 bases). V was cut by 3 bases and J by 5 bases, with 13 bases left in between. Germline V gene data show CDR1 as LNHDA and CDR2 as SQIVND (reference sequence). This CDR3 region has 14 residues. CDR3 nucleotide sequence: TGTGCCAGTAGTATCGAACAGGGACGATATGGCTACACCTTC. Translated, it gives CASSIEQGRYGYTF.

A single count supports this clone. V gene TRBV19 combines with J gene TRBJ1-1; D is unclear. The CDR3 is 13 residues long. Per the germline V gene, CDR1 is LNHDA and CDR2 is SQIVND (reference sequence). V gave up 7 bases and J gave up 4 bases, with 13 bases separating them. In nucleotides, the CDR3 is TGTGCCAGTATCCAATCCCGGGGCACTGAAGCTTTCTTT. Its translation: CASIQSRGTEAFF.

The chain couples TRBV11-3 to TRBJ2-1; 9 bases are a match to TRBD1. CDR1 and CDR2 (germline): SGHNT, YENEEA. This CDR3 is built from 20 residues. V lost 0 bases, J lost 3 bases, and 15 bases stayed unmatched. CDR3 sequence (DNA): TGTGCCAGCAGCTTAGAAGGGGGACAGGGTCTAGTCCCAATCTACAATGAGCAGTTCTTC. This codes for CASSLEGGQGLVPIYNEQFF.

V usage is TRBV7-8 and J usage is TRBJ1-6; D may be TRBD1 (6 bases). The ends were cut back, 4 bases at V and 7 bases at J, with 8 bases in the middle. The CDR3 sequence is 13 residues long. Germline CDR1 is SGHVS and CDR2 is FQNEAQ. The CDR3 loop is CASSWDTNSPLHF. The CDR3 DNA reads as TGTGCCAGCAGCTGGGACACCAATTCACCCCTCCACTTT. Based on the CDR3 plus reference TRBV7-8 and TRBJ1-6, the full variable domain is GAGVSQSPRYKVAKRGQDVALRCDPISGHVSLFWYQQALGQGPEFLTYFQNEAQLDKSGLPSDRFFAERPEGSVSTLKIQRTQQEDSAVYLCASSWDTNSPLHFGNGTRLTVT.

The rearrangement links TRBV29-1 to TRBJ1-2; 7 bases line up with TRBD1. Losses at the gene ends were 3 bases for V and 5 bases for J; bases not matched to a gene: 3. The CDR3 consists of 12 residues. The germline V gene has CDR1 SQVTM and CDR2 ANQGSEA. CDR3 in amino acids: CSVEPTGYGYTF. The CDR3 nucleotides are TGCAGCGTTGAGCCGACAGGGTATGGCTACACCTTC. The complete variable domain, with remaining parts taken from reference TRBV29-1 and TRBJ1-2, reads SAVISQKPSRDICQRGTSLTIQCQVDSQVTMMFWYRQQPGQSLTLIATANQGSEATYESGFVIDKFPISRPNLTFSTLTVSNMSPEDSSIYLCSVEPTGYGYTFGSGTRLTVV.

The rearrangement links TRBV7-9 to TRBJ2-5; 10 nucleotides match TRBD2. Germline values: CDR1 SEHNR, CDR2 FQNEAQ (reference sequence). The CDR3 covers 14 residues. Trimming took 6 bases from V and 4 from J; bases not matched to a gene: 5. In nucleotides, the CDR3 is TGTGCCAGCAGTCAGCGGGGGGGCCGAGAGACCCAGTACTTC. This codes for CASSQRGGRETQYF.

This rearrangement joins TRBV5-1 to TRBJ2-2; 10 bases map to TRBD1. The CDR3 extends over 16 amino acids. CDR1 and CDR2 from the germline V gene are SGHRS and YFSETQ. J lost 3 bases, V lost 4 bases, and 6 bases had no gene match. CDR3 residues: CASSRAGTGDTGELFF. The CDR3 coding sequence is TGCGCCAGCAGCCGGGCCGGGACAGGGGACACCGGGGAGCTGTTTTTT.

The chain joins TRBV6-4 to TRBJ1-6; D possibly corresponds to TRBD1 (5 bases). The V gene's germline CDR1 is MRHNA and CDR2 SNTAGT. Deletions cut 6 bases from V and 0 bases from J, with 9 bases between. CDR3 size: 15 residues. The CDR3 here is CASSADSSYNSPLHF. The DNA of the CDR3 is TGTGCCAGCAGCGCCGACAGCTCCTATAATTCACCCCTCCACTTT.

This clone was seen only a few times. The chain has TRBV19 and TRBJ1-3; 7 bases fit TRBD1. From germline, CDR1 is LNHDA and CDR2 SQIVND (reference sequence). The CDR3 length is 15 residues. J lost 4 bases, V lost 7 bases, and 10 bases had no gene match. As DNA, the CDR3 is TGTGCCAGTATGACGAGACAGGGTGGAGGAAACACCATATATTTT. Its protein product is CASMTRQGGGNTIYF.